This entry features one TCR beta chain sequence. The data were taken from a study of graft-versus-host responses after intestinal transplantation. As for the study in general: The recipients all started with anti-thymocyte globulin induction and then took tacrolimus and steroids for 2 to 4 years.

CDR1 and CDR2 from the germline V gene are SGDLS and YYNGEE. V was pared by 3 bases and J by 9 bases, with 6 bases of the junction left unmatched. This CDR3 is 16 amino acids long. Generated by immunoSEQ multiplex PCR, the TCRdb table keeps only in-frame clones and is missing some. This sample yields some 22,000 clones, of which around 56% are seen a single time; approximately 0.97% belongs to the top ten. The culture paired around 200,000 irradiated violet-dye-labeled stimulators with around 200,000 CFSE-labeled responders. Sorting after the reaction isolated proliferating CFSE-low CD3+CD4+ and CD3+CD8+ responders. Whole-study results and caveats: Marrow from the recipient contained GvH clones, some of which had appeared first in ileum or blood.

The source is a human patient who received an intestinal transplant. The specimen comprised alloreactive CD4+ T cells from a mixed lymphocyte reaction culture, sampled before intestinal transplant. Subset noted: CFSE-low proliferating T cells sorted from approximately 6-day pre-transplant mixed lymphocyte reaction (GvH or HvG direction). This chain joins TRBV9 and TRBJ2-1; 16 positions agree with TRBD2. The CDR3 nucleotides are TGTGCCAGCAGCGCCGCGGGACTAGCGGGAGGGGGTGAGCAGTTCTTC. Translated, it gives CASSAAGLAGGGEQFF.